The source of this T cell receptor beta chain is a study of CD8 T cells in ankylosing spondylitis. This CDR3 region has 15 residues. Germline V gene data show CDR1 as PRHDT and CDR2 as FYEKMQ (reference sequence). With V trimmed by 6 bases and J by 0 bases, 3 bases remained unmatched. A single record per CDR3 protein comes from TCRdb applying MiXCR to the 5' RACE reads. In the table there are under 250,000 distinct CDR3 sequences, about 10% of which are singletons. The specimen sequenced was blood, either unsorted or a sorted T cell fraction (not recorded which). The receptor was derived from a male donor with ankylosing spondylitis or in good health (not recorded which). This chain joins TRBV13 and TRBJ2-7, with 12 bases matching TRBD2. The CDR3: CASRASGRGSYEQYF. The CDR3 region has the DNA TGTGCCAGCAGGGCTAGCGGGAGGGGCTCCTACGAGCAGTACTTC.